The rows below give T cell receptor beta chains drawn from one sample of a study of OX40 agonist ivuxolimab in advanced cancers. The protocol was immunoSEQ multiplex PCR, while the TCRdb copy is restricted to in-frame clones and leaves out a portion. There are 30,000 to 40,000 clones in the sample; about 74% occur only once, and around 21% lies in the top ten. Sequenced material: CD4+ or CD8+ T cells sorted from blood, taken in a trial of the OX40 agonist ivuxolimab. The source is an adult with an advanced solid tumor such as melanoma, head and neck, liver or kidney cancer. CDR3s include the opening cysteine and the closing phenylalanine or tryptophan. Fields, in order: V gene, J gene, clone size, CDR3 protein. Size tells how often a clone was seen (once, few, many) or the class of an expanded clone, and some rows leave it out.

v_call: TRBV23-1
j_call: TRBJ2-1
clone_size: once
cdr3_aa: CASSQSPSRNEQFF

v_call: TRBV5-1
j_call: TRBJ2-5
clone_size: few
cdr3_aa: CASRAGGQLETQYF

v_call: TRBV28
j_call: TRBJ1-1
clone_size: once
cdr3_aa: CASRIHTEAFF

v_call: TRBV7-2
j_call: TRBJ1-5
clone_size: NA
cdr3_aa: CASSATPRPTGGWNQPQHF

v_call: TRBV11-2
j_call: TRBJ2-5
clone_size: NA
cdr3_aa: CASSLGGSGETQYF

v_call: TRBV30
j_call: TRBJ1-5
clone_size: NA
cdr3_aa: CAWSAISGINQPQHF

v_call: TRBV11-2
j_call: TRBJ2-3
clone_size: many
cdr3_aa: CASSFLGQADTQYF

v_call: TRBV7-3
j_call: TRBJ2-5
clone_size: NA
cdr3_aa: CASSPYQETQYF

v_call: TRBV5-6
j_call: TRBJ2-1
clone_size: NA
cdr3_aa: CASSPRQGAMINEQFF

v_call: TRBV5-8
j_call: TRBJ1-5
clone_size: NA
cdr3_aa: CASSHGLGDQPQHF

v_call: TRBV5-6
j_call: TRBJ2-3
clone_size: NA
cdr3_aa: CASSLTDTQYF

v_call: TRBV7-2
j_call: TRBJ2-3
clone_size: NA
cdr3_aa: CASSSSSDTQYF

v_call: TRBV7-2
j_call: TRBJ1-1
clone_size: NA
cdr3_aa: CASSSRGRSGTEAFF

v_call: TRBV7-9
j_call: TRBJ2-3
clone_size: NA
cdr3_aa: CASSLESFRDTQYF

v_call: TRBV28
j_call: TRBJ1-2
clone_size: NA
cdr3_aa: CASSLDYGYTF

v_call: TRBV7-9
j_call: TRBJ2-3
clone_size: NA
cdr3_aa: CASRIDSGAPDTQYF

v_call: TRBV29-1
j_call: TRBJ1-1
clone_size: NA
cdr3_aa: CSVVRQALVSNTEAFF

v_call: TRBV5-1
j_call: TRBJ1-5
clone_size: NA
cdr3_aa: CAPRDRVSQPQHF

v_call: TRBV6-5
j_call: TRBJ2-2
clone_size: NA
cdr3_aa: CASSYVPRGIGELFF

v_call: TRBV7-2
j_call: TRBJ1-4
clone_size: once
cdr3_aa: CASSRGPPRIATNEKLFF

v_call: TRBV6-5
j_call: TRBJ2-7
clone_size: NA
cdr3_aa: CASSYSGGSGEQYF

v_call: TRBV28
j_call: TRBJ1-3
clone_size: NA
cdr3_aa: CASSSQGIGSGNTIYF

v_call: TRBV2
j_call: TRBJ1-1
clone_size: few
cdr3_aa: CATYREVAFF

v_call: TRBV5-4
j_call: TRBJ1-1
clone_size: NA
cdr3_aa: CASSELPRGQAFF

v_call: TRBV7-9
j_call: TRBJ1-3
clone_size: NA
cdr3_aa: CASSLRISQGAGNTIYF

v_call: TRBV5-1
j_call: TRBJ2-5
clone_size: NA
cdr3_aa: CASSLLGLQETQYF

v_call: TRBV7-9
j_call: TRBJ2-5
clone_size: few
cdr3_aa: CASSFRETQYF

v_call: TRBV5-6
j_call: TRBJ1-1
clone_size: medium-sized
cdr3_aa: CASSLGGGANTEAFF